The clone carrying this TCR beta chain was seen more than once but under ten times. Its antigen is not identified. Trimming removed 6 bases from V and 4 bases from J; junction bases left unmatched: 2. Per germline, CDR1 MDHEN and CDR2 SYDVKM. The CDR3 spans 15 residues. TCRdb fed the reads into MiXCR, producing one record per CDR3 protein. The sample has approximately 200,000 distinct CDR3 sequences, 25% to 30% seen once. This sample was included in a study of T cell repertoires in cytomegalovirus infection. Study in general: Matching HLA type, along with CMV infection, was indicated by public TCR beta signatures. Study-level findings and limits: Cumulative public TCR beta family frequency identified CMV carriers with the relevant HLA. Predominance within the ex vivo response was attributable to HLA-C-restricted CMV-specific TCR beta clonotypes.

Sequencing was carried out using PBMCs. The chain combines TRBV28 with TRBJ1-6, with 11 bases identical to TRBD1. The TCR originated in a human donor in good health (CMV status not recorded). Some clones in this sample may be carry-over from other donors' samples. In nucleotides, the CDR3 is TGTGCCAGCAGAGGACAGGGGGCTTATAATTCACCCCTCCACTTT. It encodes CASRGQGAYNSPLHF.